The clone carrying this TCR beta chain was seen only once. Its antigen is not known. The sample comes from a study of T cell responses to AZD1222 COVID-19 vaccine. V was clipped by 2 bases and J by 0 bases, with 8 bases between them. The CDR3 is made up of 15 amino acids. The V gene's germline CDR1 is MDHEN and CDR2 SYDVKM. The data were produced by immunoSEQ multiplex PCR, yet TCRdb's version contains in-frame clones alone and is incomplete. The data show around 110,000 clones, around 94% seen once. Study observations and caveats: Donors were mostly white British, more females; clonal diversity possibly underestimated. Spike-spanning, vaccine-associated CD4 TCRs were dominant at 160-218 and 743-854.

This clonotype originated in an adult who received the AZD1222 COVID-19 vaccine. The material sequenced was peripheral blood, taken 28 days after the second AZD1222 dose. V gene TRBV28 combines with J gene TRBJ2-4, with D possibly being TRBD2 (5 bases). The CDR3 sequence: CASSLAGVAKNIQYF. DNA for the CDR3: TGTGCCAGCAGTTTAGCCGGGGTAGCCAAAAACATTCAGTACTTC. The full variable domain, in which reference TRBV28 and TRBJ2-4 provide the parts outside the CDR3, is DVKVTQSSRYLVKRTGEKVFLECVQDMDHENMFWYRQDPGLGLRLIYFSYDVKMKEKGDIPEGYSVSREKKERFSLILESASTNQTSMYLCASSLAGVAKNIQYFGAGTRLSVL.